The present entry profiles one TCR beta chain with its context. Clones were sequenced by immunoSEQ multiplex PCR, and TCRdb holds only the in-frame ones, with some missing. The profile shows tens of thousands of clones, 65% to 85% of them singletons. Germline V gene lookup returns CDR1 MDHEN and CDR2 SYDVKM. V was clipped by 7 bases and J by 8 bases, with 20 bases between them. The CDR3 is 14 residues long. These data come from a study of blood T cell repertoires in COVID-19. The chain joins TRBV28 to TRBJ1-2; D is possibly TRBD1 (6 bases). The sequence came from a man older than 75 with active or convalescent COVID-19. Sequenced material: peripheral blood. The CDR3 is CASNSIGTLVGYTF. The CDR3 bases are TGTGCCAGCAATTCCATCGGGACACTCGTGGGCTACACCTTC.